This T cell receptor (beta chain) is from a study of cytomegalovirus exposure and HLA in healthy donors. To note about this clone: What it recognizes is unknown.

The V and J ends lost 4 bases and 0 bases respectively, with 11 bases between them. This CDR3 is built from 15 residues. The germline V gene encodes CDR1 MGHRA and CDR2 YSYEKL. Healthy bone marrow donors supplied every sample. The PCR used 60 Vbeta and 13 Jbeta primers. Using immunoSEQ multiplex PCR, the repertoire was profiled, and TCRdb retains in-frame clones only, with some absent. The sample consists of around 150,000 clones, around 83% of them appearing once. Whole-study findings and limits: For most TCR beta V segments, an earlier analysis put the productive rate at about 90% or about 30% of the time.

This TCR was sampled from a male donor in good health and CMV-seropositive. The sequencing input was PBMCs. The V and J genes are TRBV4-1 and TRBJ2-3; the D gene is possibly TRBD2 (5 bases). The CDR3 DNA reads TGCGCCAGCAGCCTCGGCACTAGTAGCACAGATACGCAGTATTTT. It yields the protein CASSLGTSSTDTQYF.